This T cell receptor (beta chain) was sequenced for a study of control samples from healthy donors and cancer patients. The CDR3 has 13 amino acids. The V gene lost 4 bases and the J gene lost 1 base, with 5 bases spanning the gap. Germline CDR1 and CDR2: KGHDR and SFDVKD. Generated by immunoSEQ multiplex PCR, the TCRdb table keeps only in-frame clones and is missing some. The repertoire holds about 150,000 clones, more than 85% seen once, with around 5.4% in the top ten. The receptor was derived from a man younger than 30 in good health. Sequencing was carried out using blood. The chain couples TRBV24-1 to TRBJ2-3, with unresolved D. The CDR3 nucleotides are TGTGCCACCAGTGAAGGAGGCACAGATACGCAGTATTTT. Its translation is CATSEGGTDTQYF.